The clone carrying this TCR beta chain has just a few counts. Its antigen remains unknown. CDR1 is LGHNA and CDR2 is YSLEER in the germline V gene. V was pared by 0 bases and J by 6 bases, with 18 bases between. The CDR3 runs to 16 residues. The PCR employed 60 Vbeta primers together with 13 Jbeta primers. Sequencing was performed with immunoSEQ multiplex PCR; in TCRdb, only in-frame clones are kept and a portion is missing. This sample carries around 190,000 clones, 75% to 85% of them seen once, and the ten largest clones take roughly 14%. This record comes from a study of cytomegalovirus exposure and HLA in healthy donors. The study, taken as a whole, reports: A later analysis reportedly found fewer N-insertions in an Asian-associated ancestry cluster than the roughly 670-donor mean.

The receptor was derived from a woman aged 25 to 39 in good health and CMV-seropositive. The sequenced sample was PBMCs. The chain combines TRBV4-3 with TRBJ2-7; weak D call: TRBD1 (6 bases). DNA of the CDR3: TGCGCCAGCAGCCAAGAATTGAACAGGGAAAGACCCGAGCAGTACTTC. Translated, it gives CASSQELNRERPEQYF.